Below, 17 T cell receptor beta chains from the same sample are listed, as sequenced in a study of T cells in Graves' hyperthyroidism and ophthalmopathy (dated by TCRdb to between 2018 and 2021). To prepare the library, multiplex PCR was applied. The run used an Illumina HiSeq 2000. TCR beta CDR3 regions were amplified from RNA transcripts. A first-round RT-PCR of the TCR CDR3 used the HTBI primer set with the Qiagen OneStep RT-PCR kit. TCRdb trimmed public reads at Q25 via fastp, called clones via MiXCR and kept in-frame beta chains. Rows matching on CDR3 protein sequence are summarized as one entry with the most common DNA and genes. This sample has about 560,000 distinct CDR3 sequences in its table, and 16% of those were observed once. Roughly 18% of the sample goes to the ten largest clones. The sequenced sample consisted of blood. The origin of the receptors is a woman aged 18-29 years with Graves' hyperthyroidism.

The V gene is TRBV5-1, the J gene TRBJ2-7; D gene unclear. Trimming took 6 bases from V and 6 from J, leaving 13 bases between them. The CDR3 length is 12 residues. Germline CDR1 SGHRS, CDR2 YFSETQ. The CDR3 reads CASTRNPGEQYF. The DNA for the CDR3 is TGCGCCAGCACCCGAAACCCGGGCGAGCAGTACTTC.

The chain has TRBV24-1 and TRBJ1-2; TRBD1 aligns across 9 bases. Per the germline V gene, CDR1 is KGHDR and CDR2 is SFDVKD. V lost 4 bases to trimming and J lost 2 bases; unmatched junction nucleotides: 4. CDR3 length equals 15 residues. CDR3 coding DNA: TGTGCCACCAGTGAACCGACAGGGGGGAACTATGGCTACACCTTC. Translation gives CATSEPTGGNYGYTF.

The CDR3 loop reads CAWTNLYSGGSTGQFF. The CDR3 DNA reads as TGTGCCTGGACAAACCTGTATAGCGGTGGGAGTACTGGGCAGTTCTTC. V and J are TRBV30 and TRBJ2-1; weak D call: TRBD2 (6 bases). CDR1 and CDR2 from the germline V gene are GTSNPN and SVGIG (reference sequence). Trimming stripped 4 bases from V and 12 bases from J, with 28 bases between. CDR3 length: 16 amino acids. The whole variable domain, filled in from reference TRBV30 and TRBJ2-1, reads SQTIHQWPATLVQPVGSPLSLECTVEGTSNPNLYWYRQAAGRGLQLLFYSVGIGQISSEVPQNLSASRPQDRQFILSSKKLLLSDSGFYLCAWTNLYSGGSTGQFFGPGTRLTVL.

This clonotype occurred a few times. The CDR3 loop reads CSAPLTELAGSAGGTDTQYF. The CDR3 DNA is TGCAGTGCTCCCCTAACAGAACTAGCGGGCTCTGCTGGGGGCACAGATACGCAGTATTTT. V is TRBV20-1 and J is TRBJ2-3; 9 nucleotides align to TRBD2. V lost 5 bases and J lost 1; bases outside the gene matches: 22. The CDR3 totals 20 residues. CDR1 and CDR2 from the germline V gene are DFQATT and SNEGSKA (reference sequence).

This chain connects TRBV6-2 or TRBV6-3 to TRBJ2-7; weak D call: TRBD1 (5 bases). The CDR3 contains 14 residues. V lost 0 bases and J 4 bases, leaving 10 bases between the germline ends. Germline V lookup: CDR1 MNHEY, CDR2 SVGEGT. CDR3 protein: CASSYSERGYEQYF. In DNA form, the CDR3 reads TGTGCCAGCAGTTACTCAGAAAGGGGATACGAGCAGTACTTC.

The CDR3 loop reads CASSLALTSGRANEQFF. As DNA, the CDR3 is TGTGCCAGCAGCTTAGCCCTGACTAGCGGGAGGGCGAATGAGCAGTTCTTC. The chain carries TRBV11-2 and TRBJ2-1; 14 nucleotides match TRBD2. Germline V lookup: CDR1 SGHAT, CDR2 FQNNGV. The CDR3 runs 17 residues. The ends lost 1 base at V and 7 bases at J; junction bases unmatched: 6.

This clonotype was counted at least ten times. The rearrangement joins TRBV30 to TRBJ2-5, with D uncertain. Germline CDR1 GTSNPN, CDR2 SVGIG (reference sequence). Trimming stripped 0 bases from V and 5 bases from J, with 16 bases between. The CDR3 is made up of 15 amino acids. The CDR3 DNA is TGTGCCTGGAGTGTCCCGCGTCCCAGAAGGGAGACCCAGTACTTC. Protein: CAWSVPRPRRETQYF.

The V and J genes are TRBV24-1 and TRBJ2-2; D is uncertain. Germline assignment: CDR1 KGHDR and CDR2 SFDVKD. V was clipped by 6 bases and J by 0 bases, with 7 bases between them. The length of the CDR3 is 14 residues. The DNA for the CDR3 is TGTGCCACCAGTTCGCCGGCGAACACCGGGGAGCTGTTTTTT. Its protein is CATSSPANTGELFF.

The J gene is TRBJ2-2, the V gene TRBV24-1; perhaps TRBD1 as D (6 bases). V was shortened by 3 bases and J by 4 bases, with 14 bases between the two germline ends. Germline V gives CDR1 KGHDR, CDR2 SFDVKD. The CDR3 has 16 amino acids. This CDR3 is CATSDGDIATTGELFF. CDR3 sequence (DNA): TGTGCCACCAGTGATGGGGACATCGCGACCACCGGGGAGCTGTTTTTT.

The CDR3 loop is CASSNGALLEQYF. The DNA of the CDR3 is TGTGCCAGCAGTAACGGGGCCCTACTCGAGCAGTACTTC. This chain joins TRBV12-3 or TRBV12-4 and TRBJ2-7; D possibly uses TRBD1 or TRBD2 (5 bases each). The V gene lost 5 bases and the J gene lost 6 bases, with 14 bases spanning the gap. The CDR3 has 13 amino acids.

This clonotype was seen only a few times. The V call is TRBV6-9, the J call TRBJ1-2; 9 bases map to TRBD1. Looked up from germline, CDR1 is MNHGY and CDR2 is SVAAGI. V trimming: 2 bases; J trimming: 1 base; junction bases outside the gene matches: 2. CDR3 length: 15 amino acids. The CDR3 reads CASSYTGGRNYGYTF. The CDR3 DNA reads TGTGCCAGCAGTTATACAGGGGGCCGTAACTATGGCTACACCTTC.

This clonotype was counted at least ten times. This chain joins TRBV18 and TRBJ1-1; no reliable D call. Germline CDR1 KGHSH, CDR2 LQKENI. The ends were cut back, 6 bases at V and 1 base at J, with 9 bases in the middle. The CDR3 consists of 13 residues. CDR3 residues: CASSPDQNTEAFF. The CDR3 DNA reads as TGTGCCAGCTCTCCGGATCAGAACACTGAAGCTTTCTTT.

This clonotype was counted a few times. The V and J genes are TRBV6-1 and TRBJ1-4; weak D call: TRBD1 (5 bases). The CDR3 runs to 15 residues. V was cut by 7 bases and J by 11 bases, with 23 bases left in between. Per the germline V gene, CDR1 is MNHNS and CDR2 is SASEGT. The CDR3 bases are TGTGCCAGCACCGCCGGGACGGGCCTAAATTCGAAACTGTTTTTT. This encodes CASTAGTGLNSKLFF.

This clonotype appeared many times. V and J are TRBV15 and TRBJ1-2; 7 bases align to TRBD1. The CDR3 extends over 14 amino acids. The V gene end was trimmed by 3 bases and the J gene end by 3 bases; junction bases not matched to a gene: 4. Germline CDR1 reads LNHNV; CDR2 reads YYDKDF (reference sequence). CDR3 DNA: TGTGCCACCAGCAGGACAGGGATGGACTATGGCTACACCTTC. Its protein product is CATSRTGMDYGYTF.

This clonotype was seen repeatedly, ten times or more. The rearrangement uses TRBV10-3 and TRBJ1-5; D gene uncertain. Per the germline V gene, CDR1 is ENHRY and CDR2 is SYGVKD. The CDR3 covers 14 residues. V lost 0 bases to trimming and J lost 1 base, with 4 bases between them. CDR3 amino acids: CAISESDSNQPQHF. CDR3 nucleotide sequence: TGTGCCATCAGTGAGTCGGACAGCAATCAGCCCCAGCATTTT.

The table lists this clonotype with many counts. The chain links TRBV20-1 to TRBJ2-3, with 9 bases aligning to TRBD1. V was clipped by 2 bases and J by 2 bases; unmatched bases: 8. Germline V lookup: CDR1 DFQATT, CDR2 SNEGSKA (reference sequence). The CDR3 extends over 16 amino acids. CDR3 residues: CSARPIRDRDTDTQYF. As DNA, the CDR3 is TGCAGTGCTAGACCTATCAGGGACAGGGACACAGATACGCAGTATTTT.

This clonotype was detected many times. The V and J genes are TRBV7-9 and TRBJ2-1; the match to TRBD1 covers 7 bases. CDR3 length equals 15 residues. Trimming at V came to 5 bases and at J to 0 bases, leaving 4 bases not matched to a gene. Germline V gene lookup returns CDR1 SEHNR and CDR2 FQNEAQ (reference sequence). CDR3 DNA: TGTGCCAGCAGCCAGACAGGGTTCTCCTACAATGAGCAGTTCTTC. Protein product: CASSQTGFSYNEQFF.